The clone carrying this TCR beta chain has just a few counts. CDR3 size: 13 residues. Deletions cut 1 base from V and 6 bases from J, with 10 bases between. Looked up from germline, CDR1 is GTSNPN and CDR2 is SVGIG (reference sequence). The entry originates in a study of regulatory T cells in long-lasting Graves disease. With iRepertoire HTBI primers and Arm-PCR of CDR3 regions, TCR beta libraries were built. TCRdb passed the multiplex PCR reads through MiXCR, listing each CDR3 protein once. The sample contains 520,000 or so distinct CDR3 sequences, about 12% of which appear only once. As for time point: newly diagnosed GD, antithyroid drugs for less than 3 months. PBMC-extracted RNA yielded the TCR library. These data were likewise used in another study, on T cells in Graves' hyperthyroidism and ophthalmopathy. As that report states: Newly diagnosed hyperthyroidism, duration under 2 months, in patients aged 18 to 65. It was uncontrolled infection, other autoimmune disease, pregnancy or lactation that excluded patients. Most expanded thyroid clonotypes above 0.001 also appeared in blood.

This sample comprised peripheral blood mononuclear cells (PBMCs), obtained at new diagnosis, from a patient treated with antithyroid drugs. The source is a woman aged 25-40 years with Graves disease. This sequence joins TRBV30 and TRBJ1-5; D is uncertain. CDR3 coding DNA: TGTGCCTGGAGTGCAAGGTATAGTCAGCCCCAGCATTTT. It codes for CAWSARYSQPQHF.